These 28 T cell receptor beta chains were all obtained from the same sample, sequenced in a study of shared clonotypes between healthy human individuals. Using immunoSEQ multiplex PCR, the repertoire was profiled, and TCRdb retains in-frame clones only, with some absent. The sample consists of 2 million to 2.5 million clones, more than 85% of them appearing once. Material for sequencing was naive CD4+ T cells from PBMCs. Documented subset: CD45RA+ positively selected. These receptors were obtained from a man younger than 35 in good health. Some clones in this sample may be carry-over from other donors' samples.

The table lists this clone with a count of one. The CDR3, as DNA: TGTGCCAGCAGCTTTTCAGCGGGACCCTTATGGGAGCAGTACTTC. Protein: CASSFSAGPLWEQYF. The chain recombines TRBV7-2 with TRBJ2-7, with 7 bases identical to TRBD2. The CDR3 extends over 15 amino acids. Germline CDR1 and CDR2: SGHTA and FQGNSA. The J segment lost 7 bases and the V segment lost 3 bases, leaving 12 bases of the junction unmatched.

As for this clone: Other DNA sequences in this specimen translate into the identical CDR3. The genes are TRBV7-7 and TRBJ2-1; TRBD2 agrees at 13 bases. The CDR3 sequence is 15 residues long. Germline values: CDR1 SSHAT, CDR2 FNYEAQ (reference sequence). Trimming cost V 6 bases and J 5 bases; bases outside gene matches: 4. CDR3 coding DNA: TGTGCCAGCAGTCCGGGACTAGCGGGGAACAATGAGCAGTTCTTC. As protein: CASSPGLAGNNEQFF. The full variable domain, its missing parts supplied by reference TRBV7-7 and TRBJ2-1, is GAGVSQSPRYKVTKRGQDVTLRCDPISSHATLYWYQQALGQGPEFLTYFNYEAQPDKSGLPSDRFSAERPEGSISTLTIQRTEQRDSAMYRCASSPGLAGNNEQFFGPGTRLTVL.

This clone was seen once. V gene TRBV5-1 combines with J gene TRBJ2-2, with 8 positions matching TRBD2. The germline V gene has CDR1 SGHRS and CDR2 YFSETQ. V shed 0 bases and J 4 bases; nucleotides not matched to a gene: 2. The CDR3 loop spans 15 amino acids. In DNA form, the CDR3 reads TGCGCCAGCAGCTTGGCGGGAGGGATCACCGGGGAGCTGTTTTTT. Translation gives CASSLAGGITGELFF. Complete variable domain (other parts from reference TRBV5-1 and TRBJ2-2): KAGVTQTPRYLIKTRGQQVTLSCSPISGHRSVSWYQQTPGQGLQFLFEYFSETQRNKGNFPGRFSGRQFSNSRSEMNVSTLELGDSALYLCASSLAGGITGELFFGEGSRLTVL.

This clone occurred once. Other DNA sequences in the same sample also yield this CDR3. V and J are TRBV7-3 and TRBJ2-2; 9 bases line up with TRBD2. This CDR3 has 15 amino acids. Germline CDR1 reads SGHTA; CDR2 reads FQGTGA. Trimming at V came to 5 bases and at J to 2 bases, leaving 3 bases not matched to a gene. The CDR3 nucleotides are TGTGCCAGCAGCGCGGGACTAGCTAACACCGGGGAGCTGTTTTTT. The encoded protein is CASSAGLANTGELFF.

The chain carries TRBV15 and TRBJ2-7; tentative D call: TRBD2 (7 bases). From germline, CDR1 is LNHNV and CDR2 YYDKDF (reference sequence). The CDR3 extends over 16 amino acids. The V end lost 2 bases, the J end lost 0 bases, and 14 bases lay between the germline ends. The CDR3 protein is CATSRLGAGDSYEQYF. The CDR3 DNA sequence: TGTGCCACCAGCAGATTGGGGGCGGGGGACTCCTACGAGCAGTACTTC.

This clone was seen a few times. The V call is TRBV4-1, the J call TRBJ1-1; D ambiguous. V lost 1 base and J 1 base, leaving 7 bases between the germline ends. The CDR3 is 14 amino acids. Germline CDR1 and CDR2: MGHRA and YSYEKL. CDR3 sequence reads: CASSQAETNTEAFF. CDR3 sequence (DNA): TGCGCCAGCAGCCAAGCCGAGACGAACACTGAAGCTTTCTTT.

Comments on this clone: The same CDR3 can be traced to other DNA sequences in this sample. This rearrangement joins TRBV11-1 to TRBJ2-7, with unresolved D. Trimming removed 6 bases from V and 0 bases from J, with 3 bases in between. The CDR3 sequence is 11 residues long. Germline values: CDR1 SGHAT, CDR2 FQDESV (reference sequence). CDR3 bases: TGTGCCAGCAGTTCCTCCTACGAGCAGTACTTC. Protein product: CASSSSYEQYF.

Of note for this clone: Distinct nucleotide sequences in the sample also encode this CDR3. The CDR3 region is CASSLRAGETQYF. CDR3 nucleotide sequence: TGTGCCAGCAGCTTGCGGGCAGGGGAGACCCAGTACTTC. The V gene is TRBV11-2, the J gene TRBJ2-5; D could derive from TRBD1 or TRBD2 (5 bases each). V shed 3 bases and J shed 5 bases, with 10 bases lying between them. This CDR3 region has 13 residues. CDR1 is SGHAT and CDR2 is FQNNGV in the germline V gene.

The V gene is TRBV5-5, the J gene TRBJ1-2; D is perhaps TRBD1 (6 bases). Germline CDR1 and CDR2: SGHKS and YYEKEE (reference sequence). There are 15 residues in the CDR3. The V and J ends lost 1 base and 4 bases respectively, with 14 bases between them. In nucleotides, the CDR3 is TGTGCCAGCAGCTTGCAGCCAGGACAGTTCTATGGCTACACCTTC. It specifies CASSLQPGQFYGYTF.

The CDR3 spells CASSTPTWEGEQYF. The DNA of the CDR3 is TGTGCCAGCAGTACACCCACGTGGGAGGGAGAGCAGTACTTC. This chain connects TRBV28 to TRBJ2-7; TRBD2 matches at 7 bases. Germline values: CDR1 MDHEN, CDR2 SYDVKM. The CDR3 runs 14 residues. With 5 bases clipped from V and 7 bases from J, the junction kept 11 bases outside the gene matches.

The chain uses TRBV7-6 and TRBJ2-7; TRBD1 or TRBD2 may be the D gene (5 bases each). V gave up 0 bases and J gave up 5 bases, with 14 bases separating them. The CDR3 contains 15 residues. From germline, CDR1 is SGHVS and CDR2 FNYEAQ. The CDR3 is CASSLAGRGGNEQYF. CDR3 nucleotide sequence: TGTGCCAGCAGCTTAGCGGGGCGCGGAGGTAACGAGCAGTACTTC.

The chain carries TRBV28 and TRBJ2-1, with 7 bases fitting TRBD2. CDR1 is MDHEN and CDR2 is SYDVKM in the germline V gene. With 4 bases clipped from V and 9 bases from J, the junction kept 3 bases outside the gene matches. The CDR3 has 12 residues. The chain's CDR3 is CASSWTRPEQFF. The CDR3 bases are TGTGCCAGCAGTTGGACTAGACCTGAGCAGTTCTTC.

This CDR3 reads CASWAAASGSGTQYF. For the CDR3, the DNA is TGCGCCAGCTGGGCCGCGGCTAGCGGGAGTGGTACGCAGTATTTT. The chain couples TRBV5-1 to TRBJ2-3; TRBD2 aligns across 10 bases. The CDR3 sequence is 15 residues long. Germline values: CDR1 SGHRS, CDR2 YFSETQ. V dropped 7 bases and J dropped 8; count of bases not matched to a gene: 13.

This chain uses TRBV6-4 with TRBJ2-1; D possibly corresponds to TRBD2 (6 bases). Trimming took 4 bases from V and 2 from J, leaving 12 bases between them. The CDR3 covers 15 residues. CDR1 MRHNA and CDR2 SNTAGT come from the germline V gene. CDR3 in DNA: TGTGCCAGCAGTGCCCTGATAGCGGCCTACAATGAGCAGTTCTTC. Amino acid sequence: CASSALIAAYNEQFF.

J is TRBJ2-5 and V is TRBV30; D perhaps matches TRBD1 (6 bases). CDR3 size: 11 residues. In germline, CDR1 is GTSNPN, CDR2 SVGIG (reference sequence). CDR3 residues: CAKGEKETQYF. Written as DNA, the CDR3 is TGTGCAAAGGGGGAGAAAGAGACCCAGTACTTC. The entire variable domain, with the rest obtained from reference TRBV30 and TRBJ2-5, is as follows: SQTIHQWPATLVQPVGSPLSLECTVEGTSNPNLYWYRQAAGRGLQLLFYSVGIGQISSEVPQNLSASRPQDRQFILSSKKLLLSDSGFYLCAKGEKETQYFGPGTRLLVL.

Concerning this clone itself: Other nucleotide sequences in the sample specify the same CDR3. This chain connects TRBV15 to TRBJ1-1; D not certain. Germline V gene sequence: CDR1 LNHNV, CDR2 YYDKDF (reference sequence). V dropped 0 bases and J dropped 1 base, with 3 bases sitting between them. The CDR3 runs 13 residues. The DNA for the CDR3 is TGTGCCACCAGCAGAGACTCGAACACTGAAGCTTTCTTT. Its translation: CATSRDSNTEAFF.

This chain connects TRBV7-9 to TRBJ2-1, with 8 positions matching TRBD2. With V trimmed by 5 bases and J by 8 bases, 8 bases remained unmatched. Germline CDR1 reads SEHNR; CDR2 reads FQNEAQ (reference sequence). CDR3 length equals 14 residues. CDR3: CASSPLSGSDEQFF. In DNA form, the CDR3 reads TGTGCCAGCAGCCCATTGAGCGGGAGCGATGAGCAGTTCTTC.

The chain recombines TRBV6-1 with TRBJ2-1; 15 bases align to TRBD2. This CDR3 is built from 18 residues. Germline V gene sequence: CDR1 MNHNS, CDR2 SASEGT. Trimming cost V 2 bases and J 3 bases; bases outside gene matches: 5. CDR3 protein: CASSERTSGRALYNEQFF. CDR3 DNA sequence: TGTGCCAGCAGTGAAAGGACTAGCGGGAGGGCCCTCTACAATGAGCAGTTCTTC.

The chain combines TRBV19 with TRBJ1-4; no firm D call. Trimming removed 3 bases from V and 4 bases from J, with 9 bases in between. Germline CDR1 and CDR2: LNHDA and SQIVND (reference sequence). The CDR3 has 14 residues. The chain's CDR3 is CASSMGIDNEKLFF. Written as DNA, the CDR3 is TGTGCCAGTAGTATGGGTATAGATAATGAAAAACTGTTTTTT.

The chain employs TRBV5-1 and TRBJ2-1; D is unresolved. The germline V and J ends were trimmed by 0 bases and 2 bases, with 9 bases remaining between them. Per germline, CDR1 SGHRS and CDR2 YFSETQ. The CDR3 consists of 15 residues. In DNA form, the CDR3 reads TGCGCCAGCAGCTTGGGGCAGGTAACCTACAATGAGCAGTTCTTC. Protein: CASSLGQVTYNEQFF.

CDR3 nucleotide sequence: TGTGCCAGCAGCCTACGCCGGGACATAGGGATCAATGAGCAGTTCTTC. Translation gives CASSLRRDIGINEQFF. The chain combines TRBV7-2 with TRBJ2-1; D is perhaps TRBD1 (6 bases). V was shortened by 5 bases and J by 6 bases, with 20 bases between the two germline ends. Per germline, CDR1 SGHTA and CDR2 FQGNSA. This CDR3 is built from 16 residues.

Turning to this clone: The same CDR3 is also encoded by other DNA sequences in this sample. J is TRBJ2-7 and V is TRBV28; D unclear. From germline, CDR1 is MDHEN and CDR2 SYDVKM. V was shortened by 6 bases and J by 0 bases, with 3 bases between the two germline ends. The length of the CDR3 is 11 residues. Here the CDR3 reads CASRVSYEQYF. The CDR3 nucleotides read TGTGCCAGCAGGGTCTCCTACGAGCAGTACTTC.

On this clone: In the same sample, other DNA sequences code for this CDR3. V is TRBV6-1 and J is TRBJ1-5; a weak D match, TRBD1 (5 bases). Germline assignment: CDR1 MNHNS and CDR2 SASEGT. The CDR3 has 13 amino acids. Trimming took off 0 bases at V and 6 bases at J, with 6 bases between the two ends. In nucleotides, the CDR3 is TGTGCCAGCAGTGAAGCGGGGGTTCAGCCCCAGCATTTT. Residues: CASSEAGVQPQHF.

This rearrangement joins TRBV9 to TRBJ2-3; unclear D gene. Trimming left V 4 bases short and J 0 bases short, with 12 bases between. Germline V lookup: CDR1 SGDLS, CDR2 YYNGEE. The CDR3 is 15 amino acids. CDR3 in amino acids: CASSPNSPSTDTQYF. The CDR3 DNA is TGTGCCAGCAGCCCCAATAGTCCTAGCACAGATACGCAGTATTTT. Looking up the rest from reference TRBV9 and TRBJ2-3 gives the full variable domain: DSGVTQTPKHLITATGQRVTLRCSPRSGDLSVYWYQQSLDQGLQFLIQYYNGEERAKGNILERFSAQQFPDLHSELNLSSLELGDSALYFCASSPNSPSTDTQYFGPGTRLTVL.

The rearrangement joins TRBV28 to TRBJ2-7, with a weak D call TRBD2 (5 bases). CDR3 length: 14 amino acids. The germline V gene encodes CDR1 MDHEN and CDR2 SYDVKM. V was pared by 4 bases and J by 0 bases, with 10 bases between. The CDR3 DNA is TGTGCCAGCAGTTCGCCGGGGAGCTCCTACGAGCAGTACTTC. Its translation: CASSSPGSSYEQYF.

This clone showed up just a few times. The V gene is TRBV10-2, the J gene TRBJ1-5; D is ambiguous. The CDR3 is 12 amino acids. Trimming shortened V by 6 bases and J by 7 bases, and 10 bases separated the two germline ends. CDR1 and CDR2 from the germline V gene are WSHSY and SAAADI. The CDR3 DNA reads TGCGCCAGCAGGGGTGAGGCCCAGCCCCAGCATTTT. The encoded protein is CASRGEAQPQHF.

This chain joins TRBV7-3 and TRBJ2-3, with TRBD2 matching 7 bases. J lost 2 bases, V lost 5 bases, and 4 bases had no gene match. In germline, CDR1 is SGHTA, CDR2 FQGTGA. There are 14 residues in the CDR3. CDR3 protein: CASSVSGPTDTQYF. CDR3 nucleotide sequence: TGTGCCAGCAGCGTTAGCGGGCCCACAGATACGCAGTATTTT.

The V and J genes are TRBV2 and TRBJ2-5; 11 bases line up with TRBD2. Germline V CDR1 and CDR2: SNHLY, FYNNEI. With 6 bases clipped from V and 1 base from J, the junction kept 7 bases outside the gene matches. The CDR3 has 16 amino acids. CDR3 residues: CASSQQGTSGQETQYF. In nucleotides, the CDR3 is TGTGCCAGCAGCCAGCAGGGGACTAGCGGCCAAGAGACCCAGTACTTC.